These 25 T cell receptor beta chains originate from one sample sequenced in a study of beta chain features in type 1 diabetes. Every isolated RNA sample was fully reverse transcribed, so sequencing captured expressed TCRB transcripts. Sequenced by immunoSEQ multiplex PCR; TCRdb stores in-frame clones only, minus some. The sample contains some 360,000 clones, 8.5% to 10% of which appear only once. Study-level points and caveats: Among all four CD4+ subsets, Type 1 diabetes patients had TCRB CDR3s that were moderately but significantly shorter.

These TCRs are of unknown antigen specificity. What was sequenced was central memory CD4+ T cells from blood. These receptors came from a man younger than 40 with type 1 diabetes.

This clone was counted many times. The rearrangement uses TRBV28 and TRBJ2-3, with unresolved D. CDR3 size: 15 residues. Trimming left V 1 base short and J 6 bases short, with 14 bases between. The V gene's germline CDR1 is MDHEN and CDR2 SYDVKM. In DNA, the CDR3 is TGTGCCAGCAGTTTATTAGAAGTCTTCACCGATACGCAGTATTTT. This codes for CASSLLEVFTDTQYF.

This clone was seen repeatedly, ten times or more. The rearrangement joins TRBV4-2 to TRBJ1-2, with 7 bases aligning to TRBD1. The germline V gene encodes CDR1 LGHNA and CDR2 YNFKEQ. V gave up 1 base and J gave up 5 bases; unmatched junction bases: 7. The CDR3 sequence is 15 residues long. Here the CDR3 reads CASSQATGEAYGYTF. The CDR3 nucleotides read TGTGCCAGCAGCCAAGCTACAGGGGAGGCATATGGCTACACCTTC.

Ten or more counts support this clone. The chain carries TRBV7-2 and TRBJ1-2; D is possibly TRBD1 (6 bases). V was clipped by 5 bases and J by 3 bases, with 16 bases between them. This CDR3 contains 15 residues. CDR1 SGHTA and CDR2 FQGNSA come from the germline V gene. CDR3 nucleotides: TGTGCCAGCAGCCCATCCCGACAGGCGTACTATGGCTACACCTTC. It codes for CASSPSRQAYYGYTF.

This clone was counted a few times. The chain joins TRBV6-5 to TRBJ1-5; TRBD1 might be the D (5 bases). The V gene's germline CDR1 is MNHEY and CDR2 SVGAGI. Trimming removed 0 bases from V and 6 bases from J, with 9 bases in between. The CDR3 is 14 residues long. The CDR3 loop is CASSYSRGGQPQHF. DNA for the CDR3: TGTGCCAGCAGTTACTCTAGGGGCGGTCAGCCCCAGCATTTT.

This chain joins TRBV18 and TRBJ1-1, with 10 bases matching TRBD1. Germline assignment: CDR1 KGHSH and CDR2 LQKENI. With 4 bases clipped from V and 3 bases from J, the junction kept 2 bases outside the gene matches. This CDR3 region has 14 residues. CDR3 in amino acids: CASSLGTGDTEAFF. CDR3 DNA sequence: TGTGCCAGCTCACTAGGGACAGGGGACACTGAAGCTTTCTTT.

V is TRBV29-1 and J is TRBJ2-5, with a possible D match to TRBD2 (7 bases). The CDR3 is 11 amino acids. Germline V gene sequence: CDR1 SQVTM, CDR2 ANQGSEA. In DNA form, the CDR3 reads TGCACGTCTGGGAGGGGGGAGACCCAGTACTTC. Protein: CTSGRGETQYF.

Regarding this clone: Mismatch with germline at one junction end may stem from a read error. The CDR3 region has the DNA TGCGCCAGCAGCTTGGATTCCCGGGAAAGGGGAAATTTT. Its protein is CASSLDSRERGNF. The chain employs TRBV5-1 and TRBJ2-3; either TRBD1 or TRBD2 may fit D (5 bases each). The germline CDR1 and CDR2 sequences are SGHRS and YFSETQ. CDR3 length equals 13 residues.

The rearrangement links TRBV5-4 to TRBJ2-1, with a weak D call TRBD2 (5 bases). This CDR3 contains 15 residues. Germline-derived CDR1 and CDR2 are SGHNT and YYREEE (reference sequence). V was clipped by 5 bases and J by 3 bases, with 15 bases between them. CDR3 coding DNA: TGTGCCAGCAGTCCCCCCCCTAGCAGCTACAATGAGCAGTTCTTC. Translated, it gives CASSPPPSSYNEQFF.

The V gene is TRBV25-1, the J gene TRBJ2-1, with TRBD2 matching over 9 bases. The CDR3 runs 15 residues. In germline, CDR1 is MGHDK, CDR2 SYGVNS. The V and J ends lost 3 bases and 5 bases, in that order; junction bases with no gene match: 5. The DNA for the CDR3 is TGTGCCAGCAGTGATCCAGCGGGAGGCCACAATGAGCAGTTCTTC. This translates into CASSDPAGGHNEQFF.

This clone was seen a few times. The gene calls are TRBV5-1 and TRBJ2-7; 8 bases line up with TRBD1. J was trimmed by 7 bases and V by 0 bases; bases with no gene match: 9. The CDR3 runs 15 residues. Per germline, CDR1 SGHRS and CDR2 YFSETQ. The CDR3: CASSLGQGREGEQYF. The CDR3 DNA is TGCGCCAGCAGCTTGGGACAGGGGCGCGAGGGAGAGCAGTACTTC.

The chain is built from TRBV18 and TRBJ2-7; no reliable D call. CDR3 length equals 13 residues. Trimming pared 3 bases from V and 6 bases from J, leaving 12 bases between. In germline, CDR1 is KGHSH, CDR2 LQKENI. The CDR3 spells CASSPPMTFEQYF. CDR3 DNA: TGTGCCAGCTCACCCCCGATGACATTCGAGCAGTACTTC.

The chain employs TRBV5-5 and TRBJ2-2; unclear D gene. V was cut by 0 bases and J by 6 bases, with 15 bases left in between. The CDR3 has 16 residues. Looked up from germline, CDR1 is SGHKS and CDR2 is YYEKEE (reference sequence). CDR3 DNA: TGTGCCAGCAGCTTGGATCCGGCTAGGAGCGCCGGGGAGCTGTTTTTT. Its protein is CASSLDPARSAGELFF.

Comments on this clone: This same CDR3 is encoded by further DNA sequences in the sample. The chain has TRBV6-5 and TRBJ2-7; a possible D gene is TRBD1 (5 bases). Germline CDR1 MNHEY, CDR2 SVGAGI. The germline V and J ends were trimmed by 2 bases and 6 bases, with 5 bases remaining between them. This CDR3 is built from 11 residues. CDR3 coding DNA: TGTGCCAGCAGTTACAGGGGCGAGCAGTACTTC. This encodes CASSYRGEQYF.

This chain connects TRBV7-2 to TRBJ2-7, with a possible D match to TRBD1 (5 bases). Germline V gives CDR1 SGHTA, CDR2 FQGNSA. The ends were cut back, 5 bases at V and 2 bases at J, with 13 bases in the middle. The CDR3 has 14 residues. In nucleotides, the CDR3 is TGTGCCAGCAGCCCAGGACATGCTACCTACGAGCAGTACTTC. As protein: CASSPGHATYEQYF. The complete variable domain, with remaining parts taken from reference TRBV7-2 and TRBJ2-7, reads GAGVSQSPSNKVTEKGKDVELRCDPISGHTALYWYRQSLGQGLEFLIYFQGNSAPDKSGLPSDRFSAERTGGSVSTLTIQRTQQEDSAVYLCASSPGHATYEQYFGPGTRLTVT.

This clone occurred a few times. The rearrangement uses TRBV9 and TRBJ2-7, with D possibly TRBD1 on 6 matching bases. The CDR3 length is 14 residues. The ends were cut back, 0 bases at V and 6 bases at J, with 13 bases in the middle. Germline lookup yields CDR1 SGDLS and CDR2 YYNGEE. The CDR3 region has the DNA TGTGCCAGCAGCGTAGAGAACAGGGTGAGCGAGCAGTACTTC. Its translation: CASSVENRVSEQYF.

J is TRBJ1-1 and V is TRBV28, with 7 positions matching TRBD1. J gave up 3 bases and V 7 bases, and 8 bases lay outside the gene matches. Germline V gene data show CDR1 as MDHEN and CDR2 as SYDVKM. The CDR3 spans 14 residues. The CDR3 loop reads CASTFEGAYTEAFF. The CDR3 DNA reads as TGTGCCAGCACCTTCGAGGGGGCGTACACTGAAGCTTTCTTT.

The chain couples TRBV19 to TRBJ2-2, with TRBD2 identical over 11 bases. J lost 1 base, V lost 6 bases, and 7 bases had no gene match. CDR1 and CDR2 from the germline V gene are LNHDA and SQIVND (reference sequence). The CDR3 is 17 amino acids. In nucleotides, the CDR3 is TGTGCCAGTAGCAAAACGACTAGCGGGAAGAACACCGGGGAGCTGTTTTTT. This sequence encodes CASSKTTSGKNTGELFF.

This clone occurred a few times. The chain uses TRBV19 and TRBJ2-3; 15 bases line up with TRBD2. V was clipped by 5 bases and J by 5 bases; unmatched bases: 5. The germline V gene has CDR1 LNHDA and CDR2 SQIVND (reference sequence). The length of the CDR3 is 16 residues. The CDR3 spells CASSPSGLAGGDTQYF. The CDR3 DNA is TGTGCCAGTAGTCCCTCGGGACTAGCGGGAGGAGATACGCAGTATTTT.

The table lists this clone with a few counts. The rearrangement uses TRBV28 and TRBJ2-7; D gene unclear. Trimming left V 4 bases short and J 0 bases short, with 10 bases between. This CDR3 is built from 14 residues. Germline-derived CDR1 and CDR2 are MDHEN and SYDVKM. CDR3 nucleotide sequence: TGTGCCAGCAGTTCGGGTCAAACCTCCTACGAGCAGTACTTC. This encodes CASSSGQTSYEQYF.

There are many counts of this clone. J is TRBJ2-1 and V is TRBV11-2, with 10 bases lining up with TRBD1. This CDR3 has 15 amino acids. The V and J ends lost 5 bases and 8 bases, in that order; junction bases with no gene match: 9. CDR1 and CDR2 from the germline V gene are SGHAT and FQNNGV. The CDR3 DNA is TGTGCCAGCAGCCCCGGGACAGGGGTAGTCTATGAGCAGTTCTTC. Residues: CASSPGTGVVYEQFF. The whole variable domain, filled in from reference TRBV11-2 and TRBJ2-1, reads EAGVAQSPRYKIIEKRQSVAFWCNPISGHATLYWYQQILGQGPKLLIQFQNNGVVDDSQLPKDRFSAERLKGVDSTLKIQPAKLEDSAVYLCASSPGTGVVYEQFFGPGTRLTVL.

The V call is TRBV5-1, the J call TRBJ1-2; 7 bases align to TRBD1. Trimming cost V 3 bases and J 10 bases; bases outside gene matches: 9. This CDR3 is built from 13 residues. CDR1 SGHRS and CDR2 YFSETQ come from the germline V gene. CDR3 sequence (DNA): TGCGCCAGCAGCTCTATCCCCGACAGGGACTACACCTTC. Translation: CASSSIPDRDYTF.

This clone was found many times. The chain joins TRBV5-4 to TRBJ2-5; D gene ambiguous. From germline, CDR1 is SGHNT and CDR2 YYREEE (reference sequence). V was cut by 2 bases and J by 0 bases, with 8 bases left in between. This CDR3 is built from 14 residues. The CDR3: CASSLEWYQETQYF. CDR3 nucleotide sequence: TGTGCCAGCAGCTTAGAATGGTACCAAGAGACCCAGTACTTC. Full variable domain (outside the CDR3, taken from reference TRBV5-4 and TRBJ2-5): ETGVTQSPTHLIKTRGQQVTLRCSSQSGHNTVSWYQQALGQGPQFIFQYYREEENGRGNFPPRFSGLQFPNYSSELNVNALELDDSALYLCASSLEWYQETQYFGPGTRLLVL.

This clone was seen a handful of times. The chain recombines TRBV28 with TRBJ1-1; D is possibly TRBD1 (6 bases). CDR1 and CDR2 from the germline V gene are MDHEN and SYDVKM. The CDR3 is 15 residues long. Trimming stripped 3 bases from V and 0 bases from J, with 11 bases between. CDR3: CASSFSGTLNTEAFF. The DNA for the CDR3 is TGTGCCAGCAGTTTCTCCGGGACACTGAACACTGAAGCTTTCTTT.

There are a few counts of this clone. The chain links TRBV19 to TRBJ2-5, with D possibly TRBD1 on 5 matching bases. The last part of the DNA fits TRBJ2-7 better; the J call may be wrong. CDR1 and CDR2 from the germline V gene are LNHDA and SQIVND (reference sequence). This CDR3 contains 14 residues. The CDR3 coding sequence is TGTGCCAGTAGTATCCAGGGCAGAGCCTACGAGCAGTACTTC. Translating gives CASSIQGRAYEQYF.

This clone was seen a few times. The rearrangement joins TRBV29-1 to TRBJ2-7; 7 nucleotides match TRBD1. The CDR3 loop spans 13 amino acids. J lost 3 bases, V lost 6 bases, and 8 bases had no gene match. From germline, CDR1 is SQVTM and CDR2 ANQGSEA. CDR3 DNA: TGCAGCGTCCGACAGGGTTCCCGCTACGAGCAGTACTTC. This codes for CSVRQGSRYEQYF.